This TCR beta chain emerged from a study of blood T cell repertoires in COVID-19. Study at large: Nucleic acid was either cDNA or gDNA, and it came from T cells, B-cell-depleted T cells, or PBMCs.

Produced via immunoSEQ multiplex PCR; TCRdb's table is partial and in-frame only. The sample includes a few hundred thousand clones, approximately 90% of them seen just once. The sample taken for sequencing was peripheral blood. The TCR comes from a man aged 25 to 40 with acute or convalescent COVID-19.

CDR3 sequence (DNA): TGTGCCTGGAAGGGACTTAACAATGAGCAGTTCTTC. Translation gives CAWKGLNNEQFF. The V call is TRBV30, the J call TRBJ2-1; a possible D gene is TRBD2 (6 bases). Germline loops: CDR1 GTSNPN, CDR2 SVGIG (reference sequence). Trimming pared 4 bases from V and 5 bases from J, leaving 9 bases between. This CDR3 spans 12 amino acids.